This record concerns one T cell receptor beta chain sequence. The antigen remains unidentified. This sample stems from a study of sequential checkpoint blockade in melanoma. Overall study findings and caveats: Tumor T-cell fraction and clonality correlated with PD-L1 and CD8+ counts.

Germline lookup yields CDR1 SGDLS and CDR2 YYNGEE. V lost 5 bases and J lost 5, with 17 bases in between. This CDR3 is 15 amino acids long. The treatment is: randomized to nivolumab then ipilimumab (arm A) or the reverse (arm B). Method: immunoSEQ multiplex PCR; TCRdb's copy keeps in-frame clones and lacks some. In the table there are about 5,600 clones, around a third of which are singletons. The TCR was taken from a human donor with melanoma. The material sequenced was tumor tissue (inferred from file names), taken from a patient given nivolumab and ipilimumab in sequence. The rearrangement joins TRBV9 to TRBJ1-5, with D unclear. The CDR3 DNA reads as TGTGCCAGCAGTCCGGGCCTAGGGTGGGATCAGCCCCAGCATTTT. Amino acids: CASSPGLGWDQPQHF.